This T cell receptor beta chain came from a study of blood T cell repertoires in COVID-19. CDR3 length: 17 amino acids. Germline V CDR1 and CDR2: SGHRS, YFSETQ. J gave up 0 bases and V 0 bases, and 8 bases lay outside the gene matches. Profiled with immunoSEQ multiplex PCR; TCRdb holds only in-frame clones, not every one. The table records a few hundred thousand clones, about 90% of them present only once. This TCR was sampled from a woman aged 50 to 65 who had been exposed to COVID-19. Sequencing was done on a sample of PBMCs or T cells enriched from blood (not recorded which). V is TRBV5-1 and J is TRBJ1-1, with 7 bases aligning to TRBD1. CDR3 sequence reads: CASSLEGDSFMNTEAFF. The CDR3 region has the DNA TGCGCCAGCAGCTTGGAGGGGGACAGCTTCATGAACACTGAAGCTTTCTTT.